Below are 12 T cell receptor beta chains sequenced from a single sample in a study of cytomegalovirus exposure and HLA in healthy donors. The assay was immunoSEQ multiplex PCR, and TCRdb's table has in-frame clones only and misses some. The data show some 180,000 clones, 86% seen once. Sequenced sample: PBMCs. These receptors were obtained from a man aged 25-45 years in good health and CMV-seropositive.

The V gene is TRBV28, the J gene TRBJ1-5; 9 bases are shared with TRBD1. The germline CDR1 and CDR2 sequences are MDHEN and SYDVKM. The CDR3 runs to 14 residues. The junction had 3 bases not matched to a gene; V was cut back by 4 bases and J by 5 bases. CDR3 residues: CASSYGTGHQPQHF. The DNA of the CDR3 is TGTGCCAGCAGTTACGGGACAGGGCATCAGCCCCAGCATTTT.

The chain combines TRBV29-1 with TRBJ1-5; D is possibly TRBD1 (5 bases). V dropped 4 bases and J dropped 1 base, with 8 bases sitting between them. This CDR3 region has 13 residues. Per germline, CDR1 SQVTM and CDR2 ANQGSEA. CDR3 in amino acids: CSVGDLSNQPQHF. The CDR3, as DNA: TGCAGCGTTGGGGACTTAAGCAATCAGCCCCAGCATTTT.

The V and J genes are TRBV28 and TRBJ2-1; 7 positions agree with TRBD2. CDR1 and CDR2 from the germline V gene are MDHEN and SYDVKM. CDR3 length: 12 amino acids. V trimming: 1 base; J trimming: 12 bases; junction bases outside the gene matches: 3. The CDR3 is CASSLYGRGQFF. The DNA for the CDR3 is TGTGCCAGCAGTTTATATGGGAGGGGGCAGTTCTTC.

The genes are TRBV7-9 and TRBJ1-2; D is unclear. The germline V and J ends were trimmed by 2 bases and 4 bases, with 8 bases remaining between them. Germline CDR1 and CDR2: SEHNR and FQNEAQ (reference sequence). CDR3 length equals 13 residues. Here the CDR3 DNA reads TGTGCCAGCAGCTTATTAGGGAGCTATGGCTACACCTTC. The encoded protein is CASSLLGSYGYTF.

The gene calls are TRBV28 and TRBJ1-5, with TRBD1 as a possible D gene (6 bases). The germline gives CDR1 MDHEN, CDR2 SYDVKM. The V gene lost 6 bases and the J gene lost 3 bases, with 15 bases spanning the gap. CDR3 size: 15 residues. As DNA, the CDR3 is TGTGCCAGCAGGCGAACAGGGTTGATCAATCAGCCCCAGCATTTT. Translating gives CASRRTGLINQPQHF.

The chain uses TRBV27 and TRBJ2-1; 14 nucleotides match TRBD2. The CDR3 covers 17 residues. V gave up 6 bases and J gave up 8 bases; unmatched junction bases: 12. Germline V CDR1 and CDR2: MNHEY, SMNVEV (reference sequence). As DNA, the CDR3 is TGTGCCAGCAGCCGATTCAGACTAGCGGGAGGGCCGGATGAGCAGTTCTTC. It encodes CASSRFRLAGGPDEQFF.

The chain uses TRBV27 and TRBJ1-4, with D unresolved. V gave up 4 bases and J gave up 0 bases, with 9 bases separating them. The CDR3 contains 15 residues. CDR1 and CDR2 (germline): MNHEY, SMNVEV (reference sequence). The CDR3: CASSSVTSTNEKLFF. The CDR3 DNA reads TGTGCCAGCAGTTCCGTCACTTCAACTAATGAAAAACTGTTTTTT.

This clone was seen a single time. V gene TRBV6-5 combines with J gene TRBJ1-3; D gene ambiguous. The CDR3 has 13 amino acids. CDR1 is MNHEY and CDR2 is SVGAGI in the germline V gene. The V and J ends lost 0 bases and 4 bases respectively, with 4 bases between them. CDR3 sequence reads: CASSYSGGNTIYF. The CDR3 region has the DNA TGTGCCAGCAGTTACTCGGGAGGAAACACCATATATTTT.

With regard to this clone: Other DNA variants within this sample encode the same CDR3. CDR3 coding DNA: TGTGCCAGCAGTTCCCGGACAGTGAACACTGAAGCTTTCTTT. Its protein product is CASSSRTVNTEAFF. This sequence joins TRBV27 and TRBJ1-1; a possible D gene is TRBD1 (6 bases). Trimming shortened V by 4 bases and J by 0 bases, and 9 bases separated the two germline ends. CDR1 MNHEY and CDR2 SMNVEV come from the germline V gene (reference sequence). This CDR3 contains 14 residues.

The chain couples TRBV14 to TRBJ2-3; TRBD2 agrees at 8 bases. The CDR3 is made up of 14 amino acids. The ends lost 4 bases at V and 4 bases at J; junction bases unmatched: 4. Germline CDR1 SGHDN, CDR2 FVKESK. Here the CDR3 reads CASSLPGGADTQYF. CDR3 in DNA: TGTGCCAGCAGCCTGCCCGGGGGGGCAGATACGCAGTATTTT.

This clone was picked up one time. The chain uses TRBV4-1 and TRBJ1-5; maybe TRBD1 (6 bases). This CDR3 has 18 amino acids. The germline V gene encodes CDR1 MGHRA and CDR2 YSYEKL. The germline V and J ends were trimmed by 4 bases and 0 bases, with 19 bases remaining between them. The CDR3 bases are TGCGCCAGCAGCCTCGTAGGGGGGGGAGGGTATAGCAATCAGCCCCAGCATTTT. It codes for CASSLVGGGGYSNQPQHF.

The chain combines TRBV6-5 with TRBJ2-7, with D possibly matching TRBD2 (5 bases). Germline V CDR1 and CDR2: MNHEY, SVGAGI. V shed 5 bases and J shed 5 bases, with 19 bases lying between them. The CDR3 has 15 residues. CDR3 DNA: TGTGCCAGCAGTCCAACCCCATTCCCCGGGAACGAGCAGTACTTC. Encoded protein: CASSPTPFPGNEQYF.